Listed below are T cell receptor beta chains from one sample, sequenced in a study of cytomegalovirus exposure and HLA in healthy donors. Sequenced by immunoSEQ multiplex PCR; TCRdb stores in-frame clones only, minus some. In total, the table holds about 210,000 clones. The sample was PBMCs. These receptor sequences come from a woman in her 30s in good health and CMV-seropositive. CDR3s include the opening cysteine and the closing phenylalanine or tryptophan. A D gene is named only where the DNA matches it firmly.

V gene: TRBV11-2; J gene: TRBJ1-1; D gene: TRBD1; CDR3 DNA: TGTGCCAGCAGCATAGGGACAGAGAACACTGAAGCTTTCTTT; CDR3 protein: CASSIGTENTEAFF
V gene: TRBV6-5; J gene: TRBJ2-5; D gene: TRBD1; CDR3 DNA: TGTGCCAGCAGTTATCGTGTGACAGGGGGCGGAGAGACCCAGTACTTC; CDR3 protein: CASSYRVTGGGETQYF
V gene: TRBV7-2; J gene: TRBJ2-7; D gene: -; CDR3 DNA: TGTGCCAGCAGCTTTGCGTACGAGCAGTACTTC; CDR3 protein: CASSFAYEQYF
V gene: TRBV21-1; J gene: TRBJ1-2; D gene: -; CDR3 DNA: TGTGCCAGCAGTCGGAAGGGGGACAGGGGGGACTATGGCTACACCTTC; CDR3 protein: CASSRKGDRGDYGYTF
V gene: TRBV2; J gene: TRBJ2-3; D gene: TRBD2; CDR3 DNA: TGTGCGACCATGGGAGGGGCCCCCACAGATACGCAGTATTTT; CDR3 protein: CATMGGAPTDTQYF
V gene: TRBV6-5; J gene: TRBJ1-1; D gene: -; CDR3 DNA: TGTGCCAGCTCCCGCGGGGCGGACACTGAAGCTTTCTTT; CDR3 protein: CASSRGADTEAFF
V gene: TRBV18; J gene: TRBJ2-1; D gene: -; CDR3 DNA: TGTGCCAGCTCATCCCGGGACATCGCGGATGAGCAGTTCTTC; CDR3 protein: CASSSRDIADEQFF
V gene: TRBV10-3; J gene: TRBJ1-4; D gene: -; CDR3 DNA: TGTGCCATCAGTGAGACCACGGGCAGCGGAAAACTGTTTTTT; CDR3 protein: CAISETTGSGKLFF
V gene: TRBV6-5; J gene: TRBJ2-5; D gene: -; CDR3 DNA: -; CDR3 protein: CASSSSIGQKTYEQYF
V gene: TRBV7-6; J gene: TRBJ2-3; D gene: TRBD2; CDR3 DNA: TGTGCCAGCAGACAAGGGACTAGGACAGATACGCAGTATTTT; CDR3 protein: CASRQGTRTDTQYF
V gene: TRBV19; J gene: TRBJ1-2; D gene: TRBD1; CDR3 DNA: TGTGCCAGTAGTAGGGACAGGGGAGCTAACTATGGCTACACCTTC; CDR3 protein: CASSRDRGANYGYTF
V gene: TRBV5-4; J gene: TRBJ2-7; D gene: TRBD2; CDR3 DNA: TGTGCCAGCAGCTTGGGTGCTAGCGGGGGCTCCTACGAGCAGTACTTC; CDR3 protein: CASSLGASGGSYEQYF
V gene: TRBV11-2; J gene: TRBJ1-2; D gene: -; CDR3 DNA: TGTGCCAGCAGCTCAGAGCGGGTGGCCTCGGGCTACACCTTC; CDR3 protein: CASSSERVASGYTF
V gene: TRBV30; J gene: TRBJ2-7; D gene: TRBD1; CDR3 DNA: TGTGCCTGGAGCGGGGACAGCCACTACGAGCAGTACTTC; CDR3 protein: CAWSGDSHYEQYF
V gene: TRBV5-4; J gene: TRBJ2-7; D gene: TRBD1; CDR3 DNA: TGTGCCAGCAGAAGAACAGGGGCATACCACGAGCAGTACTTC; CDR3 protein: CASRRTGAYHEQYF
V gene: TRBV2; J gene: TRBJ1-3; D gene: -; CDR3 DNA: TGTGCCAGTCGTGAGAGCTCTGGAAACACCATATATTTT; CDR3 protein: CASRESSGNTIYF
V gene: TRBV9; J gene: TRBJ1-2; D gene: -; CDR3 DNA: TGTGCCAGCAGCGTCAGAAATAACTATGGCTACACCTTC; CDR3 protein: CASSVRNNYGYTF
V gene: TRBV28; J gene: TRBJ1-2; D gene: -; CDR3 DNA: TGTGCCAGCAAGGGAGCCACATCTAACTATGGCTACACCTTC; CDR3 protein: CASKGATSNYGYTF
V gene: TRBV5-1; J gene: TRBJ2-5; D gene: TRBD2; CDR3 DNA: TGCGCCAGCAGCTTGGCCCTAGCGGGGACCCAAGAGACCCAGTACTTC; CDR3 protein: CASSLALAGTQETQYF
V gene: TRBV5-1; J gene: TRBJ2-7; D gene: TRBD1; CDR3 DNA: TGCGCCAGCAGCTTCGGACAGGGAACCTACGAGCAGTACTTC; CDR3 protein: CASSFGQGTYEQYF
V gene: TRBV30; J gene: TRBJ1-4; D gene: TRBD1; CDR3 DNA: TGTGCCTGGAGTCCAGGGGGTTCGGTTGAAAAACTGTTTTTT; CDR3 protein: CAWSPGGSVEKLFF
V gene: TRBV5-4; J gene: TRBJ2-1; D gene: TRBD1; CDR3 DNA: TGTGCCAGCAGCTTGAGGGGGCCCTCCTACAATGAGCAGTTCTTC; CDR3 protein: CASSLRGPSYNEQFF
V gene: TRBV5-6; J gene: TRBJ1-2; D gene: TRBD1; CDR3 DNA: TGTGCCAGCAGCCCGGACAGGGACTTATATGGCTACACCTTC; CDR3 protein: CASSPDRDLYGYTF
V gene: TRBV7-8; J gene: TRBJ1-2; D gene: -; CDR3 DNA: TGTGCCAGCAGCTTAGATCGCCCGAGGACAGCAACCTTCGGGGCGGACTATGGCTACACCTTC; CDR3 protein: CASSLDRPRTATFGADYGYTF
V gene: TRBV6-1; J gene: TRBJ2-7; D gene: TRBD1; CDR3 DNA: TGTGCCAGCAGGTACGGACAGGAAGGCGAGCAGTACTTC; CDR3 protein: CASRYGQEGEQYF
V gene: TRBV15; J gene: TRBJ2-7; D gene: -; CDR3 DNA: TGTGCCACCAGCAGCGGAGGTAGCGAGCAGTACTTC; CDR3 protein: CATSSGGSEQYF
V gene: TRBV5-4; J gene: TRBJ2-7; D gene: TRBD2; CDR3 DNA: TGTGCCAGCACCACCCGAAAGTCTAGCGGGGGGGCCCACGAGCAGTACTTC; CDR3 protein: CASTTRKSSGGAHEQYF
V gene: TRBV7-9; J gene: TRBJ2-1; D gene: TRBD2; CDR3 DNA: TGTGCCAGCAGCCTAGCGGGGGGGCCTTCTGAGCAGTTCTTC; CDR3 protein: CASSLAGGPSEQFF
V gene: TRBV6-1; J gene: TRBJ1-2; D gene: -; CDR3 DNA: TGTGCCAGCAGTGAATTCGGGGGGAACTATGGCTACACCTTC; CDR3 protein: CASSEFGGNYGYTF
V gene: TRBV5-1; J gene: TRBJ2-1; D gene: TRBD1; CDR3 DNA: TGCGCCAGCAGCAACGGACAGGGGGACAATGAGCAGTTCTTC; CDR3 protein: CASSNGQGDNEQFF
V gene: TRBV25-1; J gene: TRBJ2-1; D gene: TRBD2; CDR3 DNA: TGTGCCAGCAGTGAACATAGCGGGAGGGCCGGCGACAATGAGCAGTTCTTC; CDR3 protein: CASSEHSGRAGDNEQFF
V gene: TRBV28; J gene: TRBJ1-4; D gene: -; CDR3 DNA: TGTGCCAGCAGCCCCTTTACGGGGTTCGATGAAAAACTGTTTTTT; CDR3 protein: CASSPFTGFDEKLFF
V gene: TRBV7-8; J gene: TRBJ2-2; D gene: TRBD1; CDR3 DNA: TGTGCCAGCAATCCCTGGGGACAGGGCAACACCGGGGAGCTGTTTTTT; CDR3 protein: CASNPWGQGNTGELFF
V gene: TRBV5-1; J gene: TRBJ1-1; D gene: -; CDR3 DNA: TGCGCCAGCAGCTTGGTGCCTACAGGGACGGGCACTGAAGCTTTCTTT; CDR3 protein: CASSLVPTGTGTEAFF
V gene: TRBV11-2; J gene: TRBJ2-7; D gene: TRBD1; CDR3 DNA: TGTGCCAGCAGCTTAGGGGGACAGGGCTACGAGCAGTACTTC; CDR3 protein: CASSLGGQGYEQYF
V gene: TRBV19; J gene: TRBJ1-5; D gene: -; CDR3 DNA: TGTGCCAGTGGAACAGGGAGCAATCAGCCCCAGCATTTT; CDR3 protein: CASGTGSNQPQHF
V gene: TRBV6-5; J gene: TRBJ2-1; D gene: TRBD1; CDR3 DNA: TGTGCCAGCATCCGGGACAGTCGATCCCTAGATGAGCAGTTCTTC; CDR3 protein: CASIRDSRSLDEQFF